Listed below are T cell receptor beta chains from one sample, sequenced in a study of T cells in Graves' hyperthyroidism and ophthalmopathy. TCRdb used MiXCR to reprocess the multiplex PCR reads, holding one entry per CDR3 protein. This sample yields under 800,000 distinct CDR3 sequences, of which 12% to 15% are seen a single time; 10% to 13% belongs to the top ten. Sequences were obtained from blood. Source of these receptors: a woman aged 18-29 years with Graves' hyperthyroidism. Both conserved end residues are part of each CDR3. A D gene is named only where the DNA matches it firmly. Size values are once, few and many counts, or a class for expanded clones, and some rows have none.

.	TRBV15	TRBJ1-1	.	TGTGCCACCAGCAGGGGTGACAACTTAAACACTGAAGCTTTCTTT	CATSRGDNLNTEAFF
TRBD2	TRBV12-3/TRBV12-4	TRBJ2-1	many	TGTGCCAGCAGTTTAGGACTAGCTCTCAATGAGCAGTTCTTC	CASSLGLALNEQFF
TRBD2	TRBV7-2	TRBJ2-2	.	TGTGCCAGCAGCCAGAGAAGCGGGAAGCGTGAGGGGGAGCTGTTTTTT	CASSQRSGKREGELFF
TRBD2	TRBV5-4	TRBJ2-1	.	TGTGCCAGCAGCCCACCCGTCGCGGGAGGGAACTTCAATGAGCAGTTCTTC	CASSPPVAGGNFNEQFF
.	TRBV29-1	TRBJ1-1	few	TGCAGCGTTGCGGCGGGAACGAACACTGAAGCTTTCTTT	CSVAAGTNTEAFF
.	TRBV6-5	TRBJ1-5	.	TGTGCCAGCAGTTACTCGCCTGGACAGCCCCAGCATTTT	CASSYSPGQPQHF
TRBD2	TRBV6-4	TRBJ2-1	.	TGTGCCAGCAGTGAGGTCTGGAGTCAACCAAGAAGAGCGGGAGGGGGCTCCTACAATGAGCAGTTCTTC	CASSEVWSQPRRAGGGSYNEQFF
.	TRBV30	TRBJ1-1	many	TGTGCCTGGACAGGGGAACGCACTGAAGCTTTCTTT	CAWTGERTEAFF
.	TRBV24-1	TRBJ2-7	few	TGTGCCACCAACTCAACAGTCGATGAAGAATACGAGCAGTACTTC	CATNSTVDEEYEQYF
.	TRBV18	TRBJ1-1	many	TGTGCCAGCTCACCACACAGGGAAGAAGCTTTCTTT	CASSPHREEAFF
TRBD1	TRBV7-2	TRBJ2-7	.	TGTGCCAGCAGCGATCGACAGGGAAGAAACGAGCAGTACTTC	CASSDRQGRNEQYF
.	TRBV12-3/TRBV12-4	TRBJ1-4	few	TGTGCCAGCAGTCGTCAGGGGTTGGATGAAAAACTGTTTTTT	CASSRQGLDEKLFF
.	TRBV30	TRBJ2-7	many	TGTGCCTGGAGTGTTGGGGGTGCCTACGAGCAGTACTTC	CAWSVGGAYEQYF
.	TRBV14	TRBJ2-1	.	TGTGCCAGCAGGAGTGGGACGATGGGCGAGCAGTTCTTC	CASRSGTMGEQFF
TRBD1	TRBV12-3/TRBV12-4	TRBJ1-5	many	TGTGCCAGCGGACAGGGGCGGATATCGGATAGCAATCAGCCCCAGCATTTT	CASGQGRISDSNQPQHF
.	TRBV4-1	TRBJ2-1	few	TGCGCCAGCAGCGGGAGCCCGGCCAATGAGCAGTTCTTC	CASSGSPANEQFF
.	TRBV14	TRBJ2-1	.	TGTGCCAGCAGCCAGGGTCTAACAGACTACAATGAGCAGTTCTTC	CASSQGLTDYNEQFF
.	TRBV3-1	TRBJ1-4	few	TGTGCCAGCAGCCAAGGGGCGGAGTTGGCGGCGCGGAATGAAAAACTGTTTTTT	CASSQGAELAARNEKLFF
.	TRBV9	TRBJ1-6	once	TGTGCCAGCAGCGAACACGGGGAGGGGTCACCCCTCCACTTT	CASSEHGEGSPLHF
TRBD1	TRBV20-1	TRBJ2-5	many	TGCAGTGCTGGGCAGGGGGCTAGAGAGACCCAGTACTTC	CSAGQGARETQYF
TRBD1	TRBV7-3	TRBJ1-1	many	TGTGCCAGCAGCACGACAGGGGCGAACACTGAAGCTTTCTTT	CASSTTGANTEAFF
.	TRBV7-9	TRBJ1-1	many	TGTGCCAGCAGCTTAGGTTATATGACAGATATGAACACTGAAGCTTTCTTT	CASSLGYMTDMNTEAFF
TRBD2	TRBV4-3	TRBJ2-5	.	TGCGCCAGCAGCCAACGTCCAGCGGGAACCGCACAAGAGACCCAGTACTTC	CASSQRPAGTAQETQYF
.	TRBV4-1	TRBJ2-7	many	TGCGCCAGCAGCCATCTCCGGGACGGATCCTACGAGCAGTACTTC	CASSHLRDGSYEQYF
TRBD2	TRBV27	TRBJ2-7	many	TGTGCCAGCAGTTTAATCGGGAGGTACGAGCAGTACTTC	CASSLIGRYEQYF
.	TRBV4-1	TRBJ1-4	few	TGCGCCAGCAGCCGTCCGGGCCGGTCGCGTGGGGAACTGTTTTTT	CASSRPGRSRGELFF
TRBD2	TRBV7-9	TRBJ2-6	.	TGTGCCGGAGATTGGGAGGGCGCCGCTCGGACACTCTCTGGGGCCAACGTCCTGACTTTC	CAGDWEGAARTLSGANVLTF
TRBD1	TRBV20-1	TRBJ2-1	.	TGCACCCATCACCGGGACAGGGAAGAGGATGAGCAGTTCTTC	CTHHRDREEDEQFF
.	TRBV19	TRBJ2-2	.	TGTGCCAGTATGAGTCAGGTTGTCACCGGGGAGCTGTTTTTT	CASMSQVVTGELFF
.	TRBV18	TRBJ2-1	.	TGTGCCAGCTCACCACGGACTTCCAGCTCCTACAATGAGCAGCTCTTC	CASSPRTSSSYNEQLF
.	TRBV30	TRBJ2-7	many	TGTGCCTGGTCTTTCGACATGGAGCAGTACTTC	CAWSFDMEQYF
TRBD1	TRBV29-1	TRBJ2-3	few	TGCAGCGTAGGGACAGGGCCTACGCAGTATTTT	CSVGTGPTQYF
TRBD1	TRBV9	TRBJ2-2	.	TGTGCCAGCAGCGTAGCTTATCAGGGGGCCGGGGAGCTGTTTTTT	CASSVAYQGAGELFF
.	TRBV6-2/TRBV6-3	TRBJ2-3	.	TGTGCCAGCACCCACCCCGGACGGGCCACAGATACGCAGTATTTT	CASTHPGRATDTQYF
TRBD2	TRBV2	TRBJ2-1	many	TGTGCCGAAGAAGCTAGCGGGGATTCCCGCCGGGTGGAGCAGTTCTTC	CAEEASGDSRRVEQFF
.	TRBV28	TRBJ2-1	many	TGTGCCAGCAGTCCCCTTGGAGAATCCAGCGTCAATGAGCAGTTCTTC	CASSPLGESSVNEQFF
TRBD1	TRBV6-1	TRBJ1-2	.	TGTGCCAGCGCGAGGGACAGCTATAACTATGGCTACACCTTC	CASARDSYNYGYTF
.	TRBV4-1	TRBJ2-5	many	TGCGCCAGCACAGGGTCGGGGAAGACCCAGTACTTC	CASTGSGKTQYF
.	TRBV20-1	TRBJ2-7	many	TGCAGTGCTAGGAACAGGGAGAACTACGAGCAGTACTTC	CSARNRENYEQYF
TRBD2	TRBV6-5	TRBJ2-5	many	TGTGCCAGCAGGGGGACTAGCAAAGAGACCCAGTACTTC	CASRGTSKETQYF
.	TRBV5-1	TRBJ2-1	many	TGCGCCAGCAGCTTGGCGATAGCGGAATACAATGAGCAGTTCTTC	CASSLAIAEYNEQFF
TRBD2	TRBV19	TRBJ2-1	few	TGTGCCAGTAGTATCCTAGAGCGGGAACATGAGCAGTTCTTC	CASSILEREHEQFF
.	TRBV13	TRBJ2-1	many	TGTGCCAGCAGCCTGCCGCGGGGGCGGGACCCTGGCGAGCAGTTCTTC	CASSLPRGRDPGEQFF
TRBD2	TRBV20-1	TRBJ2-5	many	TGCAGTGCCCCGGGACTAGCGGGAGTCCCAGAGACCCAGTACTTC	CSAPGLAGVPETQYF
TRBD1	TRBV20-1	TRBJ2-1	many	TGCAGTGCTAGGTTACCGGGACAGGGCTTCAATGAGCAGTTCTTC	CSARLPGQGFNEQFF
.	TRBV12-3/TRBV12-4	TRBJ1-2	many	TGTGCCAGCAACCGAAGCCCCTCAGATGGCTACACCTTC	CASNRSPSDGYTF